What follows are 21 T cell receptor beta chains derived from one specimen sequenced in a study of CD8 T cells in ankylosing spondylitis. One entry per CDR3 protein results from TCRdb running MiXCR on the 5' RACE reads. The data contain around 140,000 distinct CDR3 sequences, roughly an eighth of them singletons. What was sequenced was blood, either unsorted or a sorted T cell fraction (not recorded which). The receptors were gathered from a female donor with ankylosing spondylitis or in good health (not recorded which).

This clonotype has at least ten counts. This chain links TRBV12-3 or TRBV12-4 with TRBJ2-3; 11 bases match TRBD2. With V trimmed by 5 bases and J by 4 bases, 8 bases remained unmatched. This CDR3 is 16 amino acids long. The CDR3 DNA follows: TGTGCCAGCAGTCTCCGACTAGCGGGAAGGGCAGATACGCAGTATTTT. Protein sequence: CASSLRLAGRADTQYF.

CDR3 DNA: TGTGCCAGCAGTCTATTAGCGGGAGGGTTCAATGAGCAGTTCTTC. Translated, it gives CASSLLAGGFNEQFF. The genes are TRBV12-3 or TRBV12-4 and TRBJ2-1; 11 bases map to TRBD2. V lost 5 bases and J lost 6; bases outside the gene matches: 6. The CDR3 extends over 15 amino acids.

At least ten counts were recorded for this clonotype. The V call is TRBV5-1, the J call TRBJ2-7; a weak D match, TRBD1 (5 bases). V was pared by 6 bases and J by 2 bases, with 15 bases between. CDR1 and CDR2 from the germline V gene are SGHRS and YFSETQ. The CDR3 sequence is 14 residues long. As DNA, the CDR3 is TGCGCCAGCAATAAAGGGGCAGATCCCTACGAGCAGTACTTC. Translated: CASNKGADPYEQYF.

This clonotype came up many times. This rearrangement joins TRBV15 to TRBJ1-1; D may be TRBD1 (5 bases). V dropped 0 bases and J dropped 1 base, with 9 bases sitting between them. The CDR3 contains 15 residues. Germline CDR1 reads LNHNV; CDR2 reads YYDKDF (reference sequence). This CDR3 is CATSRESTGNTEAFF. For the CDR3, the DNA is TGTGCCACCAGCAGAGAATCCACAGGGAACACTGAAGCTTTCTTT.

Many counts were recorded for this clonotype. The chain is built from TRBV4-2 and TRBJ2-3; 13 nucleotides align to TRBD2. V trimming: 4 bases; J trimming: 0 bases; junction bases outside the gene matches: 4. Germline V CDR1 and CDR2: LGHNA, YNFKEQ. This CDR3 contains 17 residues. CDR3 protein: CASSRWTSGGSTDTQYF. CDR3 nucleotide sequence: TGTGCCAGCAGCCGATGGACTAGCGGGGGAAGCACAGATACGCAGTATTTT.

In its sample, this clonotype was seen many times. The rearrangement uses TRBV20-1 and TRBJ1-1; tentatively, D is TRBD1 (5 bases). In germline, CDR1 is DFQATT, CDR2 SNEGSKA (reference sequence). The CDR3 contains 15 residues. Trimming cost V 0 bases and J 0 bases, with 11 bases left between them. In nucleotides, the CDR3 is TGCAGTGCTAGAGATTTTGGGGGGGTGAACACTGAAGCTTTCTTT. Translating it yields CSARDFGGVNTEAFF.

This clonotype was counted many times. The chain is built from TRBV7-2 and TRBJ2-1; no firm D call. CDR3 length: 14 amino acids. V gave up 0 bases and J gave up 6 bases, with 9 bases separating them. The germline V gene has CDR1 SGHTA and CDR2 FQGNSA. The CDR3 DNA reads as TGTGCCAGCAGCTTAGCGAGGTCACTCAATGAGCAGTTCTTC. It specifies CASSLARSLNEQFF.

There are many counts of this clonotype. This chain links TRBV24-1 with TRBJ2-7; 8 nucleotides agree with TRBD2. The CDR3 runs 14 residues. Looked up from germline, CDR1 is KGHDR and CDR2 is SFDVKD. The ends lost 6 bases at V and 6 bases at J; junction bases unmatched: 9. CDR3 loop: CATSTREGLSEQYF. CDR3 nucleotides: TGTGCCACCAGTACACGGGAGGGCCTAAGCGAGCAGTACTTC.

This clonotype came up a few times. The rearrangement uses TRBV11-2 and TRBJ2-5, with 7 nucleotides matching TRBD1. The CDR3 runs 15 residues. Losses at the gene ends were 4 bases for V and 4 bases for J; bases not matched to a gene: 9. Germline assignment: CDR1 SGHAT and CDR2 FQNNGV. The chain's CDR3 is CASSSNRGPAETQYF. The CDR3 DNA follows: TGTGCCAGCAGCTCTAACAGGGGCCCCGCAGAGACCCAGTACTTC.

The chain couples TRBV29-1 to TRBJ2-1; 10 nucleotides line up with TRBD1. V lost 4 bases, J lost 0 bases, and 3 bases stayed unmatched. CDR1 is SQVTM and CDR2 is ANQGSEA in the germline V gene. This CDR3 spans 15 amino acids. This CDR3 is CSVVDRGSSYNEQFF. The CDR3 coding sequence is TGCAGCGTTGTGGACAGGGGGAGCTCCTACAATGAGCAGTTCTTC.

Only one count was recorded for this clonotype. A clone one base away is much larger, so this may be a read error. The rearrangement joins TRBV12-3 or TRBV12-4 to TRBJ1-2, with 7 nucleotides matching TRBD1. The CDR3 covers 14 residues. CDR3 coding DNA: TGTGCCAGCAGAGTAGGGACAGAACCTTATGGCTACCCCTTC. Its protein product is CASRVGTEPYGYPF.

This clonotype was counted ten times or more. This sequence joins TRBV13 and TRBJ1-2; a weak D match, TRBD1 (5 bases). The V gene's germline CDR1 is PRHDT and CDR2 FYEKMQ (reference sequence). The CDR3 runs 14 residues. Trimming removed 2 bases from V and 4 bases from J, with 11 bases in between. CDR3 region: CASSLYTGGYGYTF. Written as DNA, the CDR3 is TGTGCCAGCAGCTTATATACCGGGGGCTATGGCTACACCTTC.

J is TRBJ2-1 and V is TRBV7-3, with D possibly being TRBD2 (6 bases). The CDR3 runs to 14 residues. V was cut by 6 bases and J by 6 bases, with 15 bases left in between. From germline, CDR1 is SGHTA and CDR2 FQGTGA. The CDR3 spells CASSDGGAPNEQFF. The DNA for the CDR3 is TGTGCCAGCAGTGACGGGGGAGCCCCCAATGAGCAGTTCTTC.

This clonotype has a count of ten or more. The chain is built from TRBV2 and TRBJ2-3; D unresolved. The CDR3 runs to 14 residues. V lost 6 bases and J 1 base, leaving 11 bases between the germline ends. Per the germline V gene, CDR1 is SNHLY and CDR2 is FYNNEI. CDR3 nucleotides: TGTGCCAGCAGGGAGTCAGAGGGCACAGATACGCAGTATTTT. Amino acid sequence: CASRESEGTDTQYF.

This clonotype was counted a few times. This chain uses TRBV5-1 with TRBJ2-3; possibly TRBD2 for D (6 bases). Germline loops: CDR1 SGHRS, CDR2 YFSETQ. The CDR3 contains 14 residues. Deletions cut 4 bases from V and 2 bases from J, with 11 bases between. The CDR3 DNA follows: TGCGCCAGCAGCATTAGCGGCCCCACAGATACGCAGTATTTT. As protein: CASSISGPTDTQYF.

This clonotype was recorded many times. The chain recombines TRBV5-1 with TRBJ1-2; no clear D gene. Trimming removed 0 bases from V and 2 bases from J, with 8 bases in between. This CDR3 contains 14 residues. Germline CDR1 and CDR2: SGHRS and YFSETQ. CDR3 loop: CASSLDGVNYGYTF. The CDR3 DNA is TGCGCCAGCAGCTTGGATGGGGTGAACTATGGCTACACCTTC.

This clonotype has ten or more counts. CDR3 loop: CSVPMIRDTSLNTEAFF. The CDR3 region has the DNA TGCAGCGTTCCCATGATCAGGGATACATCTCTGAACACTGAAGCTTTCTTT. The rearrangement uses TRBV29-1 and TRBJ1-1; perhaps TRBD1 as D (5 bases). The germline CDR1 and CDR2 sequences are SQVTM and ANQGSEA. The CDR3 runs to 17 residues. Trimming left V 5 bases short and J 0 bases short, with 22 bases between.

This clonotype was seen many times. This chain joins TRBV20-1 and TRBJ2-1; weak D call: TRBD1 (5 bases). CDR1 and CDR2 from the germline V gene are DFQATT and SNEGSKA (reference sequence). The V end lost 0 bases, the J end lost 6 bases, and 12 bases lay between the germline ends. CDR3 length: 14 residues. The CDR3 region is CSARDGAGSNEQFF. CDR3 DNA sequence: TGCAGTGCTAGAGATGGGGCAGGGTCCAATGAGCAGTTCTTC.

This clonotype was seen many times. The chain combines TRBV20-1 with TRBJ2-7; D gene ambiguous. Germline-derived CDR1 and CDR2 are DFQATT and SNEGSKA (reference sequence). The V end was cut by 6 bases, the J end by 7 bases, with 22 bases between. There are 14 residues in the CDR3. CDR3 in amino acids: CSALHRARAGEQYF. CDR3 coding DNA: TGCAGTGCACTCCATAGGGCTAGGGCCGGTGAGCAGTACTTC.

This clonotype occurred many times. The V and J genes are TRBV20-1 and TRBJ2-7, with D perhaps TRBD2 (5 bases). The CDR3 totals 13 residues. Trimming removed 1 base at V and 3 bases at J, with 10 bases between. The germline gives CDR1 DFQATT, CDR2 SNEGSKA (reference sequence). The CDR3 DNA is TGCAGTGCTAGAGTCGGACTCTTCTACGAGCAGTACTTC. This translates into CSARVGLFYEQYF.

This clonotype has at least ten counts. The chain combines TRBV28 with TRBJ2-7; TRBD1 might be the D (5 bases). V was pared by 6 bases and J by 4 bases, with 16 bases between. Per germline, CDR1 MDHEN and CDR2 SYDVKM. The CDR3 spans 14 residues. CDR3: CASSPDSYRYEQYF. CDR3 DNA: TGTGCCAGCAGCCCAGACAGTTATAGATACGAGCAGTACTTC.